This T cell receptor (beta chain) was observed in a study of Graves' ophthalmopathy and Graves' hyperthyroidism. RNA transcripts yielded amplified TCR beta CDR3 regions. The library came from an HTBI-primed first-round RT-PCR and a second-round multiplex PCR. TCRdb reprocessed the multiplex PCR reads via MiXCR and lists one record per CDR3 protein. The sample includes over 450,000 distinct CDR3 sequences, approximately 15% of them seen just once. The germline gives CDR1 KGHDR, CDR2 SFDVKD. Trimming took 2 bases from V and 1 from J, leaving 8 bases between them. The length of the CDR3 is 15 residues. Having ophthalmopathy, the donors showed moderate-to-severe activity, CAS ≥3 and NOSPECS ≥4, with disease lasting under 3 months. Reliance was placed on clinical symptoms, serum thyroxine, TRAb, thyroid ultrasound and orbital computed tomography for diagnosis. In its sample, this clonotype was seen a few times.

The specimen sequenced was blood. The clonotype originates from a woman aged 25 to 39 with Graves' ophthalmopathy. The gene calls are TRBV24-1 and TRBJ1-5; possible D gene TRBD1, 5 bases. CDR3 loop: CATSDSWDSNQPQHF. The CDR3 bases are TGTGCCACCAGTGATTCTTGGGACAGCAATCAGCCCCAGCATTTT.